Sequencing of this TCR beta chain was carried out in a study of T-cell memory formation after mild COVID-19. Whole-study results and caveats: Confirmation was lacking for SARS-CoV-2 specificity of second-wave clones that peaked on day 37. Memory from before infection featured some responding clones, which suggests cross-reactive memory joined.

This clonotype appeared once. Its antigen is unknown. Constant-segment primers were used for 5'RACE, and the resulting TCR alpha and TCR beta cDNA libraries carried sample barcodes and UMIs. A single record per CDR3 protein comes from TCRdb applying MiXCR to the 5' RACE reads. This sample has hundreds of thousands of distinct CDR3 sequences, with around 19% found just once. V shed 7 bases and J shed 5 bases, with 17 bases lying between them. Per germline, CDR1 MGHRA and CDR2 YSYEKL. This CDR3 region has 14 residues. The chain has TRBV4-1 and TRBJ1-1; perhaps TRBD1 as D (5 bases). The source of this sequence is an adult woman who had mild COVID-19 (a few samples of this study predate the infection). Cell type and time point are not known. The sequencing sample was made of PBMCs or a T cell subset sorted from them (not recorded which). The CDR3 region has the DNA TGCGCCAGCACCAGAACCCCCGGGGCGACTGAAGCTTTCTTT. Amino acids: CASTRTPGATEAFF.